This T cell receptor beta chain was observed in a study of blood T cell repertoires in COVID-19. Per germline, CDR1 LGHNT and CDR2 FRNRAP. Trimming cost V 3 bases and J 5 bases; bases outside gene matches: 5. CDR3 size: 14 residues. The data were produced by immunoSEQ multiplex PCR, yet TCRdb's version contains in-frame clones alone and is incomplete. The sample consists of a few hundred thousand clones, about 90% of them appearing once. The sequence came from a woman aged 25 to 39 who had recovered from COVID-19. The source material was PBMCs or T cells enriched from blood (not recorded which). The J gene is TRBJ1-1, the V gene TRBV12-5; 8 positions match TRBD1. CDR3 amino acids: CASGLGQGGTEAFF. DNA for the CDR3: TGTGCTAGTGGTTTAGGACAGGGAGGAACTGAAGCTTTCTTT.